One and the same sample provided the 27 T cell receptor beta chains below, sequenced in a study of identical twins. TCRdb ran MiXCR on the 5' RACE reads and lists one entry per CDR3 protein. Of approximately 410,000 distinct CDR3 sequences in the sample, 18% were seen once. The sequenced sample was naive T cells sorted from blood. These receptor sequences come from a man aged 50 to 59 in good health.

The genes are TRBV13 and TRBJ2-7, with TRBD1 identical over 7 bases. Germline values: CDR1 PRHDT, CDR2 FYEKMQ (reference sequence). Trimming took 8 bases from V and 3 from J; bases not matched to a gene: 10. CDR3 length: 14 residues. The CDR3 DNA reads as TGTGCCAGCGGGCTGTGGGACAGTTACTACGAGCAGTACTTC. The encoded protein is CASGLWDSYYEQYF.

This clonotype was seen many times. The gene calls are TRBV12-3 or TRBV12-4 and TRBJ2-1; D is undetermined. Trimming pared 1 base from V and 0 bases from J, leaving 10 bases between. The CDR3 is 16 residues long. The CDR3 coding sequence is TGTGCCAGCAGTTTAGGGCAGCTTAGCTCCTACAATGAGCAGTTCTTC. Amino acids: CASSLGQLSSYNEQFF.

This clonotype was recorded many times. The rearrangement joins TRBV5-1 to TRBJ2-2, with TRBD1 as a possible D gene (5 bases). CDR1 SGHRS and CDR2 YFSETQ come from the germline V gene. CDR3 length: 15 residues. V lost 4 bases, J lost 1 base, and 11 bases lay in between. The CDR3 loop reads CASSPLGQNTGELFF. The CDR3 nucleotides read TGCGCCAGCAGCCCGCTAGGACAGAACACCGGGGAGCTGTTTTTT.

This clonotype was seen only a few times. The CDR3 nucleotides read TGTGCCAGCTCCAGCTTAGCGGGATCCCGGGAGCAGTTCTTC. Its translation: CASSSLAGSREQFF. The chain links TRBV19 to TRBJ2-1; TRBD2 aligns across 8 bases. Germline V gene data show CDR1 as LNHDA and CDR2 as SQIVND (reference sequence). The CDR3 extends over 14 amino acids. V lost 9 bases and J lost 10; bases outside the gene matches: 14. Complete variable domain (other parts from reference TRBV19 and TRBJ2-1): DGGITQSPKYLFRKEGQNVTLSCEQNLNHDAMYWYRQDPGQGLRLIYYSQIVNDFQKGDIAEGYSVSREKKESFPLTVTSAQKNPTAFYLCASSSLAGSREQFFGPGTRLTVL.

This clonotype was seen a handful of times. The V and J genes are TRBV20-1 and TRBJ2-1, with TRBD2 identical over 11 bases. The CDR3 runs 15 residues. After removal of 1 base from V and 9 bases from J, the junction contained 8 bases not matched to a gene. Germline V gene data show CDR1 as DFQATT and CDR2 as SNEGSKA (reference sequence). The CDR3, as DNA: TGCAGTGCTAGAGCCTGGACTAGCGGGTATGCTGAGCAGTTCTTC. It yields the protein CSARAWTSGYAEQFF.

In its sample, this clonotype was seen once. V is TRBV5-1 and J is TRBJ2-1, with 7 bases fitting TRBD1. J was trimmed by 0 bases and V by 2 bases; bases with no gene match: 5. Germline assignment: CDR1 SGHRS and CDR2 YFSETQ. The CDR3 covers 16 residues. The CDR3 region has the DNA TGCGCCAGCAGCTTTAGAGGGGGCCGCTCCTACAATGAGCAGTTCTTC. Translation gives CASSFRGGRSYNEQFF.

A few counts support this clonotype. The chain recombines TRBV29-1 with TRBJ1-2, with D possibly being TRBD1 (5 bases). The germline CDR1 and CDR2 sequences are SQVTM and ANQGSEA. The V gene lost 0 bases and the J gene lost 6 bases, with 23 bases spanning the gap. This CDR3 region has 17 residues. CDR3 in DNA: TGCAGCGTTGAAGACAAATTCCGACAGAAGATTATGGATGGCTACACCTTC. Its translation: CSVEDKFRQKIMDGYTF. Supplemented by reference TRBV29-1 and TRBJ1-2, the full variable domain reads SAVISQKPSRDICQRGTSLTIQCQVDSQVTMMFWYRQQPGQSLTLIATANQGSEATYESGFVIDKFPISRPNLTFSTLTVSNMSPEDSSIYLCSVEDKFRQKIMDGYTFGSGTRLTVV.

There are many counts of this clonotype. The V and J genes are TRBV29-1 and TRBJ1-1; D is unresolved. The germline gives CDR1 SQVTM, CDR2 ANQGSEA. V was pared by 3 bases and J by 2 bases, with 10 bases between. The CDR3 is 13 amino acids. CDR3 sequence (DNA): TGCAGCGTTGAGCGCCGCTTTAACACTGAAGCTTTCTTT. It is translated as CSVERRFNTEAFF.

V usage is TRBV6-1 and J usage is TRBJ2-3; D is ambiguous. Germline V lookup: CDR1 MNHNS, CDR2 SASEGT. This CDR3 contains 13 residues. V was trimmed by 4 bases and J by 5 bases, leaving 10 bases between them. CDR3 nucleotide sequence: TGTGCCAGCAGTGTCCGACTTGGAGATACGCAGTATTTT. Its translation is CASSVRLGDTQYF.

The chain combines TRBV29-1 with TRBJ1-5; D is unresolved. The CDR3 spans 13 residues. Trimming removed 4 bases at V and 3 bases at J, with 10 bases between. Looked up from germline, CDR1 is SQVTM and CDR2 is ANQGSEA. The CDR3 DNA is TGCAGCGTTGGGTCCGGGTACAATCAGCCCCAGCATTTT. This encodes CSVGSGYNQPQHF.

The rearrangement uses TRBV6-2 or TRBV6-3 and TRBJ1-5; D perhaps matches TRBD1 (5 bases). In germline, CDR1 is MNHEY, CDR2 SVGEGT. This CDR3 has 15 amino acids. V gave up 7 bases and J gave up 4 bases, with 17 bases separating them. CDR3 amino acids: CASIDPGRRNQPQHF. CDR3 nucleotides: TGTGCCAGCATTGACCCGGGACGGAGGAATCAGCCCCAGCATTTT.

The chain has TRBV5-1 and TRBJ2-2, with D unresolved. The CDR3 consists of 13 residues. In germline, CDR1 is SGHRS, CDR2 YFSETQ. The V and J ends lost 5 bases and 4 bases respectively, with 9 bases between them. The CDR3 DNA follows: TGCGCCAGCAGGTACAGATCCACCGGGGAGCTGTTTTTT. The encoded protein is CASRYRSTGELFF.

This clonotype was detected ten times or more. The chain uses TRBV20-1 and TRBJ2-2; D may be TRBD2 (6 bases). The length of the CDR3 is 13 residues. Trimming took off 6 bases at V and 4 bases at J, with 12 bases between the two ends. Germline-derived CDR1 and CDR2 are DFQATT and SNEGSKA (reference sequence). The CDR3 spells CSAWDSSTGELFF. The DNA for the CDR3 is TGCAGTGCCTGGGACTCCTCCACCGGGGAGCTGTTTTTT.

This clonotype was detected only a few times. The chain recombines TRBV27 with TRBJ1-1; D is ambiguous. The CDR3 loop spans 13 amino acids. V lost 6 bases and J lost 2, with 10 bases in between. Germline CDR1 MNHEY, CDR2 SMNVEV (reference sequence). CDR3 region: CASSPLSNTEAFF. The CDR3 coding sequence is TGTGCCAGCAGCCCCTTGTCCAACACTGAAGCTTTCTTT.

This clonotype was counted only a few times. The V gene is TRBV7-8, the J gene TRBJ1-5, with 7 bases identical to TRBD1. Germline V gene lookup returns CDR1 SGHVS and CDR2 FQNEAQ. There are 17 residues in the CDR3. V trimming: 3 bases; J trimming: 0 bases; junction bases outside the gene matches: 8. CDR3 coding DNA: TGTGCCAGCAGCTTTCGGGACAGACGACATAGCAATCAGCCCCAGCATTTT. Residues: CASSFRDRRHSNQPQHF.

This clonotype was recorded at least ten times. CDR3 protein: CASSQFLADSDTQYF. DNA for the CDR3: TGTGCCAGCAGCCAATTCCTAGCAGATTCAGATACGCAGTATTTT. The rearrangement links TRBV3-1 to TRBJ2-3; D is possibly TRBD2 (5 bases). Trimming took 2 bases from V and 4 from J, leaving 13 bases between them. The germline gives CDR1 LGHDT, CDR2 YNNKEL (reference sequence). The CDR3 covers 15 residues.

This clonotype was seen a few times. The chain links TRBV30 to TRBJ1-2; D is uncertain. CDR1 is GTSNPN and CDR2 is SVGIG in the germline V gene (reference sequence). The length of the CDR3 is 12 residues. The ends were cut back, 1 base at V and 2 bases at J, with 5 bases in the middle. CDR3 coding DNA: TGTGCCTGGAGTGGGGGAAACTATGGCTACACCTTC. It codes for CAWSGGNYGYTF.

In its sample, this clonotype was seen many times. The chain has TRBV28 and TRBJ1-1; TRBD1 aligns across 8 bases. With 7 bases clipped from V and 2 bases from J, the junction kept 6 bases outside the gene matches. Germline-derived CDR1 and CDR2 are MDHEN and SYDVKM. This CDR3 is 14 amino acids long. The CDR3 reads CASTLTGGNTEAFF. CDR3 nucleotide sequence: TGTGCCAGCACCCTAACAGGGGGTAACACTGAAGCTTTCTTT.

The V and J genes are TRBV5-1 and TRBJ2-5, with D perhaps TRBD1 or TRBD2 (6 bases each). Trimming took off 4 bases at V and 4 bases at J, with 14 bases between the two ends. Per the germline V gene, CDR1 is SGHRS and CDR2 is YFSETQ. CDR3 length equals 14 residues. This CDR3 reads CASSAEGGGETQYF. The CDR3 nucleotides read TGCGCCAGCAGCGCAGAGGGGGGCGGAGAGACCCAGTACTTC.

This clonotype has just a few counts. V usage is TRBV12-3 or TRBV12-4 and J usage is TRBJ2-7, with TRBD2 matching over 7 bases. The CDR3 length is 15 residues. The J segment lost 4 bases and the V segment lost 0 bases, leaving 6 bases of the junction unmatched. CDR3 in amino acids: CASSLALSGSYEQYF. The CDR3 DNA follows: TGTGCCAGCAGTTTAGCGCTTAGCGGGTCTTACGAGCAGTACTTC.

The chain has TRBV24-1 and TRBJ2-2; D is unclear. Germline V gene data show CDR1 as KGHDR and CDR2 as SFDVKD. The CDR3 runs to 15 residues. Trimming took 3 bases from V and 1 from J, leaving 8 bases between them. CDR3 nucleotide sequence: TGTGCCACCAGTGATGTACGCAAGAACACCGGGGAGCTGTTTTTT. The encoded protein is CATSDVRKNTGELFF.

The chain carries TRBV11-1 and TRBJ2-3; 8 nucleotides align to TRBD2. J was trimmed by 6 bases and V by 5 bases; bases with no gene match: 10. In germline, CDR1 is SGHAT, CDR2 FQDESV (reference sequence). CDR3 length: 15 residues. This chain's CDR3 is CASSPPIGRADTQYF. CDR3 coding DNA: TGTGCCAGCAGCCCGCCGATCGGGAGGGCCGATACGCAGTATTTT.

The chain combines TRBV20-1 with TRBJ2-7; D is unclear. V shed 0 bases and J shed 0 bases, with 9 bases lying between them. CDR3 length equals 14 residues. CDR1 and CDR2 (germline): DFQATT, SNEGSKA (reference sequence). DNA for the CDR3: TGCAGTGCTAGAGAGTTGAAGAGCTCCTACGAGCAGTACTTC. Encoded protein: CSARELKSSYEQYF.

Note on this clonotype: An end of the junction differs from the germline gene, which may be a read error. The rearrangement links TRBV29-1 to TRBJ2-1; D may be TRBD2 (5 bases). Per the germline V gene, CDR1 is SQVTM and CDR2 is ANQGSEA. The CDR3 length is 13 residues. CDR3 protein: CSVPGMSYNEQSF. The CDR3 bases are TGCAGCGTTCCGGGGATGTCCTACAATGAGCAGTCCTTC.

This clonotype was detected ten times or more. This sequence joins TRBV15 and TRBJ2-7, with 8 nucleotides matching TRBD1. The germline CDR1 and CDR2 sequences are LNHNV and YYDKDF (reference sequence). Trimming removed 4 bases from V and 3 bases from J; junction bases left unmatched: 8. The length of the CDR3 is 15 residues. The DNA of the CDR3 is TGTGCCACCAGCACCGGGACAGGCACATTCTACGAGCAGTACTTC. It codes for CATSTGTGTFYEQYF.

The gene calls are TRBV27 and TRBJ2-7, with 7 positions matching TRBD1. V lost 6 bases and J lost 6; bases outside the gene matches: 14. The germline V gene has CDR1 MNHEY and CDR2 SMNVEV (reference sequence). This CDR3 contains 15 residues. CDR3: CASSHQYGQAFEQYF. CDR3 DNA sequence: TGTGCCAGCAGCCACCAATACGGACAGGCCTTCGAGCAGTACTTC.

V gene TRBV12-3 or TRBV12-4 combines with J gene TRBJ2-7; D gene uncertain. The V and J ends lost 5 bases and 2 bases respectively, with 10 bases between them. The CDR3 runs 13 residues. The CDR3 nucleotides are TGTGCCAGCAGTGGACGGGCTACCTACGAGCAGTACTTC. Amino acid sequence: CASSGRATYEQYF.